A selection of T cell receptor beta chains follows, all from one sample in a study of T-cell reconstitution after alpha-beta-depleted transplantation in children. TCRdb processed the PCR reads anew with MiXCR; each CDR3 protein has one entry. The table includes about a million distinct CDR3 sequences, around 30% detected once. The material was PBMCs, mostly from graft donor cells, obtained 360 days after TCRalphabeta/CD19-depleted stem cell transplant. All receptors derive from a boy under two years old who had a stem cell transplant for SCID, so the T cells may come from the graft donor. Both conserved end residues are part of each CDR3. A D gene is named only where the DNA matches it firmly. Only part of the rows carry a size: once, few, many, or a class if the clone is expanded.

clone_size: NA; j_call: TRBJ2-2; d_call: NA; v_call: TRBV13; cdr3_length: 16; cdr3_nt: TGTGCCAGCAGCTCACGGCCGGGCCTCCACACCGGGGAGCTGTTTTTT; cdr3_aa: CASSSRPGLHTGELFF
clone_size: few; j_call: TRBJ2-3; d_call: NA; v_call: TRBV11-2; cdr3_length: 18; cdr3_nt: TGTGCCAGCAGCCTAGACAGACTAGGCCTTCCTAGCACAGATACGCAGTATTTT; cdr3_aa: CASSLDRLGLPSTDTQYF
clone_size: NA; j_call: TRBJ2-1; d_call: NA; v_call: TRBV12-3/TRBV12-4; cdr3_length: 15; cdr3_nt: TGTGCCAGCAGGGTCAACAGGGGGGGAAACAATGAGCAGTTCTTC; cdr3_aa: CASRVNRGGNNEQFF
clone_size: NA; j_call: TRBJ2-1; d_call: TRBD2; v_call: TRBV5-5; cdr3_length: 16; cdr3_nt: TGTGCCAGCAGCTTTTTTTCCGGGGGGGCCGGGGATGAGCAGTTCTTC; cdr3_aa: CASSFFSGGAGDEQFF
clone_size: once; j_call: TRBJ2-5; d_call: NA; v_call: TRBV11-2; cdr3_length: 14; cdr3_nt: TGTGCCAGCAGCTTAGACCTCCATGGACTGGGGCGGTACTTC; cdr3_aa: CASSLDLHGLGRYF
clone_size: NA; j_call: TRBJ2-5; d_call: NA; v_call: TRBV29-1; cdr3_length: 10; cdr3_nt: TGCAGCGTAAGGGGTGAGACCCAGTACTTC; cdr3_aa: CSVRGETQYF
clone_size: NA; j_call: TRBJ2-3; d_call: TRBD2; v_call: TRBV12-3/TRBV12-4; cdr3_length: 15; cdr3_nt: TGTGCCAGCAGTTTCGGCGGGGGGGCGGCAGATACGCAGTATTTT; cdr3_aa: CASSFGGGAADTQYF
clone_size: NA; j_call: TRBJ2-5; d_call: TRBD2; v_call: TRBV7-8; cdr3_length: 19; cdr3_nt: TGTGCCAGCAGCTTAGTAGGTGGGACTAGCGGACTGTACCAAGAGACCCAGTACTTC; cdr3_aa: CASSLVGGTSGLYQETQYF
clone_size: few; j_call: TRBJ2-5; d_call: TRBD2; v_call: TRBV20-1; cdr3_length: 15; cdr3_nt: TGCAGTGCTAGCCGGGGAGGAGCGGGGGAAGAGACCCAGTACTTC; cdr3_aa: CSASRGGAGEETQYF
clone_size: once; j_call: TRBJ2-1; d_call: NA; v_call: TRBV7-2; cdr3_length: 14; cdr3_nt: TGTGCCAGCAGCTTAGGCCGCCAGTACAATGAGCAGTTCTTC; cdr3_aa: CASSLGRQYNEQFF
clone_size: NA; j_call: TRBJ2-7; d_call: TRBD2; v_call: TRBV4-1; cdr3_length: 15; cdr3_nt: TGCGCCAGCAGCCAAAACCCCGGACTAGCGGGGGAGCAGTACTTC; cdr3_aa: CASSQNPGLAGEQYF
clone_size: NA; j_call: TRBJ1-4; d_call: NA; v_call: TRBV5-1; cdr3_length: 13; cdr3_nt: TGCGCCAGTTCGACCGGGTCTAATGAAAAACTGTTTTTT; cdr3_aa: CASSTGSNEKLFF
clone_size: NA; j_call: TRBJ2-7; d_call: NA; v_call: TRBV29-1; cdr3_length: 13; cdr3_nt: TGCAGCGCCGCCGGACGGCAAACCTACGAGCAGTACTTC; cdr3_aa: CSAAGRQTYEQYF
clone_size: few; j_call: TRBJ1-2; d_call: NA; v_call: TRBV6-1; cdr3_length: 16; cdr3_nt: TGTGCCAGCAGTAAGCTGGTTAGGGACGGGAGCTATGGCTACACCTTC; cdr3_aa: CASSKLVRDGSYGYTF
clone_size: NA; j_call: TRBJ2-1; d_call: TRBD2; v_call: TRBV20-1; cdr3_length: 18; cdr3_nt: TGCAGTGCTAGACTAGCGGGGGGCCGTAGCTTCTCCTACAATGAGCAGTTCTTC; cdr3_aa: CSARLAGGRSFSYNEQFF
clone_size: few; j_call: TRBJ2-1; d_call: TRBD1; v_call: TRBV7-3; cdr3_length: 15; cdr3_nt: TGTGCCAGCAGCTTAATGGGACAGGGGTCCAATGAGCAGTTCTTC; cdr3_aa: CASSLMGQGSNEQFF
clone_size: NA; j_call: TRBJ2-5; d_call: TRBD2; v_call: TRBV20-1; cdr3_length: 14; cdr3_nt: TGCAGTGCTAGGGGTGGGGGGGGCCAAGAGACCCAGTACTTC; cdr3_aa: CSARGGGGQETQYF
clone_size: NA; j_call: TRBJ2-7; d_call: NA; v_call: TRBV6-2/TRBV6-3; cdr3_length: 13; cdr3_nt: TGTGCCAGCAGCAAGGGGACTTACTACGAGCAGTACTTC; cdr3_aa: CASSKGTYYEQYF